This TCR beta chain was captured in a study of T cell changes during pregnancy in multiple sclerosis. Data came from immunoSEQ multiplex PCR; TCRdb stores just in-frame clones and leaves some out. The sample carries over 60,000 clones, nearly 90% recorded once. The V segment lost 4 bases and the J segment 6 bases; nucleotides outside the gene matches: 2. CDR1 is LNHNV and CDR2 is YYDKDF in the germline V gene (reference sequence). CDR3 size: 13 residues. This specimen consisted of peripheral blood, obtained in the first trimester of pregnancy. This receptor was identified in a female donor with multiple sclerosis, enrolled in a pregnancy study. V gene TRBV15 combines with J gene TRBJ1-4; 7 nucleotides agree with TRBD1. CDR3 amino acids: CATSKTGHEKLFF. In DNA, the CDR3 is TGTGCCACCAGCAAGACAGGGCATGAAAAACTGTTTTTT.